Sequencing of this TCR beta chain was carried out in a study of blood T cells in healthy people across ages. Study at large: Researchers report that template switching captured about one barcoded beta molecule per two T cells. Study conclusions and caveats: Long-lived and aged donors differed, with more naive CD4+ cells and higher diversity in the long-lived.

The individuals who served as donors were healthy Caucasians living in Russia, aged roughly 6 to 95. Using a J-beta primer mix together with a sample-barcoded 5' primer, a second PCR was run for about 6 to 11 cycles. Each CDR3 protein is one row after TCRdb ran MiXCR on the 5' RACE reads. The sample consists of roughly 1,700,000 distinct CDR3 sequences, 28% of them appearing once. This clonotype was counted between two and nine times. Antigen specificity is unknown. One end of the junction varies from germline; a read error may be responsible. Input material: blood. The clonotype originates from a woman in her twenties or thirties in good health.

CDR3 in DNA: TGCTCCAGCAGCCAAGATGGGGGGTCGGCGGAAGCTTTCTTT. Translation: CSSSQDGGSAEAFF. The V call is TRBV4-3, the J call TRBJ1-1, with D perhaps TRBD1 (5 bases). Germline loops: CDR1 LGHNA, CDR2 YSLEER. CDR3 size: 14 residues.